This T cell receptor (beta chain) was observed in a study of T-cell reconstitution after alpha-beta-depleted transplantation in children. Molecular barcoding with unique molecular identifiers was used for the TCRbeta library. Via MiXCR, TCRdb re-called the PCR reads, giving one row per CDR3 protein. The data show fewer than 700,000 distinct CDR3 sequences, 13% seen once. This specimen consisted of PBMCs, mostly from graft donor cells, obtained 360 days after TCRalphabeta/CD19-depleted stem cell transplant. The source is a male patient under 18 who had a stem cell transplant for acute myeloid leukemia, so the T cells may come from the graft donor.

The CDR3 nucleotides are TGTGCCAGCAGTTCTGCCGCCAAAAACATTCAGTACTTC. This sequence encodes CASSSAAKNIQYF. The chain recombines TRBV12-3 or TRBV12-4 with TRBJ2-4; D ambiguous. V was shortened by 4 bases and J by 1 base, with 5 bases between the two germline ends. This CDR3 has 13 amino acids.